This section outlines one TCR beta chain sequence together with its context. Its antigen is not known. The data were taken from a study of T cell responses to AZD1222 COVID-19 vaccine. Whole-study results and caveats: Spike-specific TCR repertoires showed rising breadth and depth after two AZD1222 doses. Baseline antibody screening turned up just six seropositive AZD1222 recipients. Researchers report vaccine-associated CD4 TCRs spanning spike, with dominance at 160-218 and 743-854.

Here immunoSEQ multiplex PCR was the method, and the copy in TCRdb shows in-frame clones only, minus some. The data hold approximately 170,000 clones, with 75% to 90% observed a single time. The CDR3 covers 15 residues. The germline CDR1 and CDR2 sequences are SQVTM and ANQGSEA. Germline trimming cut 2 bases from V and 4 bases from J; bases unmatched to any gene: 9. The sequencing here drew on peripheral blood, taken on day 0 of AZD1222 vaccination. The J gene is TRBJ2-5, the V gene TRBV29-1; TRBD1 aligns across 8 bases. This receptor was identified in an adult in good health. CDR3 protein: CSVEFGQGAGETQYF. The DNA for the CDR3 is TGCAGCGTTGAATTTGGGCAGGGGGCTGGAGAGACCCAGTACTTC.